This T cell receptor beta chain was identified during a study of T cells after posttransplantation cyclophosphamide (dated by TCRdb to 2016 to 2018). With regard to the full study: Using TRB sequencing, the study followed how the T cell repertoire rebuilt after myeloablative bone marrow transplantation with posttransplantation cyclophosphamide given as GVHD prophylaxis. Samples from roughly 35 PTCy-treated patients, along with samples from roughly 15 of their related bone marrow donors, underwent antigen receptor sequencing. In 3 patients, TRB sequencing was also performed on up to roughly 3 more blood samples taken 2 to 5.2 years after transplant, and in a handful of patients, pretransplant blood was also TRB-sequenced. Public TRB sequences were checked against a database of over 3,600 sequences associated with responses to pathogens, tumor antigens, self-antigens and alloantigens. TRA and TRB clonality were tightly correlated in 10 or so samples, so subsequent TCR analyses focused on TRB only. TRB sequencing was performed on blood from all 35 or so PTCy patients with 1-year posttransplant specimens.

On the study overall, not on this receptor specifically: The TRB repertoires of T cells infiltrating skin or GI tract showed only limited overlap with the TRB repertoires of T cells in blood. Donor-recipient similarity was low at 1-2 months but rose over the first year, and later blood repertoires were often dominated by donor CD8+ memory clones. Across 35 to 45 patients, TRB clonality was highly associated with recipient CMV seropositivity and CMV reactivation, and diversity in PTCy patients was similar to diversity in CNI/methotrexate controls.

Peripheral blood samples were provided by related bone marrow donors on the day of marrow donation. Peripheral blood and bone marrow mononuclear cells were isolated by Ficoll-Hypaque density centrifugation and were cryopreserved. Measured from the cysteine to the phenylalanine, the CDR3 is 13 residues long. Only the CDR3 region is kept as DNA, spanning 39 bases read in frame from base 1. The trim is 11 bases for V and 4 bases for J, with a gap of 14 bases between the germline ends. The germline V gene (reference sequence) yields MNHNY for CDR1 and SVGAGI for CDR2. Genomic DNA was used for TRB sequencing, which was performed with the immunoSEQ assay at survey resolution or with the hsTCRB kit. For the original study's pipeline: The immunoSEQ software handled the initial read processing, while the LymphoSeq R package was used for the repertoire analyses. Clonality was computed as 1 minus normalized Shannon entropy; Gini coefficient was also calculated for each TRB dataset. To infer phenotypes in unsorted samples, TRB sequences from sorted subsets of the recipient or donor were mapped onto unsorted samples from the same recipient. In its TCRdb copy, this immuneACCESS table keeps in-frame sequences only and misses some clones. Where compared with another copy, unresolved V genes explain less than half of these, and the others have no known cause. V and J calls and clone size come straight from that table; D and trimming were deduced from the DNA. The sample counts about 39,000 clones, each observed more than once. Roughly 4.3% of the sample goes to the ten largest clones.

Ten or more counts support this clone. Its binding antigen is unknown. No much larger clone exists at a distance of one base, and base qualities are not known. The rearrangement joined TRBV6-6 to TRBJ2-2; D gene: possibly TRBD1, on 7 matching bases. This sequence originates from a woman between 45 and 60 years old in good health and a related stem cell transplant donor. The sequenced sample was PBMCs. The CDR3 in this case is CAGRGTATGELFF. The bases are TGTGCCGGTCGGGGGACAGCCACCGGGGAGCTGTTTTTT.